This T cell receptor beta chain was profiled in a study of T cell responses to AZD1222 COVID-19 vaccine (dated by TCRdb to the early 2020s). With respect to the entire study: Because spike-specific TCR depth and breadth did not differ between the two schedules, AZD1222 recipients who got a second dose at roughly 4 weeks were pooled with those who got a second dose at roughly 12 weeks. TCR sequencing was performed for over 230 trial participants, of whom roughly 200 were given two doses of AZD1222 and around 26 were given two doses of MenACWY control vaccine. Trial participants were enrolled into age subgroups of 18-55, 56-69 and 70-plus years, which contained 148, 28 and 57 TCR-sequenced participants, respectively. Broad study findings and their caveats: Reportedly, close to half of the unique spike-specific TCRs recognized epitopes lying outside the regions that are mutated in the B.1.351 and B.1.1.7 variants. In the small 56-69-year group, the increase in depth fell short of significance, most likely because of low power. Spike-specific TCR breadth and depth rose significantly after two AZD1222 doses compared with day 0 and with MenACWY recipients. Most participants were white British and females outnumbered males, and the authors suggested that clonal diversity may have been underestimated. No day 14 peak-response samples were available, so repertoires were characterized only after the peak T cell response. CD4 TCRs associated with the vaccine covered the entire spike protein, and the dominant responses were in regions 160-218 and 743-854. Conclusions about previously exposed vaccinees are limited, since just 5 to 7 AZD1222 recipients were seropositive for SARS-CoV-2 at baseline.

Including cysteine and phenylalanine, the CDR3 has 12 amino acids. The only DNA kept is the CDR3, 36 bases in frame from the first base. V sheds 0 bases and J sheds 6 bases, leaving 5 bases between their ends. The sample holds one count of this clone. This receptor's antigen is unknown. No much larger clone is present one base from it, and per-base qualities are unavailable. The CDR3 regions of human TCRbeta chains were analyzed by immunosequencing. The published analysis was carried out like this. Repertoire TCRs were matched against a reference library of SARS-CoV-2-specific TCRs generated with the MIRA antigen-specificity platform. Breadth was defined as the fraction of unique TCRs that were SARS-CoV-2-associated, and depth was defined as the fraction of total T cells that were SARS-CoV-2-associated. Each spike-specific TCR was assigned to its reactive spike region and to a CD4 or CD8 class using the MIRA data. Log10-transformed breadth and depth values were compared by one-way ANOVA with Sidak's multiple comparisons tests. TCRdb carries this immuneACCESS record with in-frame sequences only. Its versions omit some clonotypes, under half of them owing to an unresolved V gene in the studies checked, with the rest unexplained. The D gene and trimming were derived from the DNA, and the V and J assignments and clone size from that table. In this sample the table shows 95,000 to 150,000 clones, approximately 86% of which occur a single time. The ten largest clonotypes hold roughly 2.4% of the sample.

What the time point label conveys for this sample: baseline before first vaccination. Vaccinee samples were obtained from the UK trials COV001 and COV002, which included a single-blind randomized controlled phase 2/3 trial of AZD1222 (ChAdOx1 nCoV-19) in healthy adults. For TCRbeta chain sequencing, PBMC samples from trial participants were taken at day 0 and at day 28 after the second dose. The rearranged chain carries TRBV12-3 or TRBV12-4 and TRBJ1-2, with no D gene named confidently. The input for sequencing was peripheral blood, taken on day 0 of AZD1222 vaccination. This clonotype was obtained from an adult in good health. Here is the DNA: TGTGCCAGCAGTTTAGCGGGGAATGGCTACACCTTC. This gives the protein CASSLAGNGYTF.